This T cell receptor beta chain was recorded in a study of T cell changes during pregnancy in multiple sclerosis. Measured with immunoSEQ multiplex PCR; TCRdb has only the in-frame clones, and not every one. The data show 45,000 to 55,000 clones, 88% seen once. Trimming took 3 bases from V and 3 from J; bases not matched to a gene: 6. Germline V CDR1 and CDR2: LGHNA, YSLEER. The CDR3 is 16 amino acids. The material was CD4+ T cells from peripheral blood mononuclear cells, obtained in the second trimester of pregnancy. The chain has TRBV4-3 and TRBJ2-3; 10 bases agree with TRBD2. This clonotype was obtained from a female donor with multiple sclerosis, enrolled in a pregnancy study. The CDR3 loop is CASSQRASGRTDTQYF. In DNA form, the CDR3 reads TGCGCCAGCAGCCAGCGGGCTAGCGGGAGAACAGATACGCAGTATTTT.